Given below is one TCR beta chain in context. This entry belongs to a study of shared clonotypes between healthy human individuals. Germline V lookup: CDR1 WNHNN, CDR2 SYGVQD (reference sequence). The length of the CDR3 is 14 residues. With 5 bases removed from V and 3 bases from J, the gap between germline ends came to 14 bases. TCRdb keeps only in-frame clones here, not all; method: immunoSEQ multiplex PCR. Here the sample spans about 980,000 clones, less than 85% being singletons. Sequenced: memory CD4+ T cells sorted from blood. Subset here: CD45RA-negative fraction. The sequence derives from a man aged 18-30 years in good health. This chain uses TRBV10-1 with TRBJ2-7; D possibly corresponds to TRBD2 (5 bases). The CDR3 is CASSFGLLYYEQYF. For the CDR3, the DNA is TGCGCCAGCAGTTTTGGACTTTTGTACTACGAGCAGTACTTC.